This T cell receptor beta chain was profiled in a study of blood T cell repertoires in COVID-19. The germline CDR1 and CDR2 sequences are MNHEY and SVGAGI. V was pared by 2 bases and J by 6 bases, with 10 bases between. This CDR3 spans 14 amino acids. In the authors' methods: For nucleated cells, counts were estimated from reference gene primer amplification. TCRdb's table, derived via immunoSEQ multiplex PCR, lists solely in-frame clones and lacks some. The D gene and trimming were derived from the DNA, and the V and J assignments and clone size from that table. This sample has about 190,000 clones, with 80% to 85% found just once.

The clonotype originates from a woman of 80 years or more with COVID-19, enrolled during active disease. The sample taken for sequencing was peripheral blood. This chain joins TRBV6-5 and TRBJ2-2; D ambiguous. CDR3 residues: CASSYGPLAGELFF. For the CDR3, the DNA is TGTGCCAGCAGTTACGGCCCCCTGGCCGGGGAGCTGTTTTTT.